Below, 26 T cell receptor beta chains from the same sample are listed, as sequenced in a study of sequential checkpoint blockade in melanoma. The treatment here: randomized to nivolumab then ipilimumab (arm A) or the reverse (arm B). Libraries were prepared by immunoSEQ multiplex PCR; TCRdb keeps only in-frame clonotypes and omits some of them. The table lists approximately 13,000 clones, less than 35% of them singletons. The sequences come from tumor tissue (inferred from file names), collected from a patient given nivolumab and ipilimumab in sequence. These receptor sequences come from a human donor with melanoma.

The rearrangement joins TRBV28 to TRBJ2-5; D ambiguous. Germline CDR1 reads MDHEN; CDR2 reads SYDVKM. This CDR3 is 13 amino acids long. Trimming cost V 2 bases and J 1 base, with 5 bases left between them. This CDR3 is CASSLRLQETQYF. The CDR3 coding sequence is TGTGCCAGCAGTTTAAGGCTCCAAGAGACCCAGTACTTC.

This chain connects TRBV6-8 to TRBJ2-3, with 7 bases aligning to TRBD1. The trim removed 6 bases at V and 4 bases at J, leaving 4 bases unmatched. This CDR3 is 13 amino acids long. Germline assignment: CDR1 MNHGY and CDR2 SAAAGT. CDR3 protein: CASSDRAADTQYF. The CDR3 DNA reads as TGTGCCAGCAGCGACAGGGCGGCAGATACGCAGTATTTT.

This clone is labeled as medium-sized. The chain couples TRBV9 to TRBJ2-1; D ambiguous. Germline lookup yields CDR1 SGDLS and CDR2 YYNGEE. The V end lost 0 bases, the J end lost 0 bases, and 7 bases lay between the germline ends. The length of the CDR3 is 15 residues. This CDR3 is CASSVGISSYNEQFF. DNA for the CDR3: TGTGCCAGCAGCGTAGGAATTAGCTCCTACAATGAGCAGTTCTTC.

This rearrangement joins TRBV6-8 to TRBJ1-2, with TRBD1 as a possible D gene (6 bases). The V and J ends lost 7 bases and 2 bases respectively, with 14 bases between them. The CDR3 sequence is 14 residues long. Per germline, CDR1 MNHGY and CDR2 SAAAGT. CDR3 nucleotide sequence: TGTGCCAGCACCGTCCAGGGGACCAACTATGGCTACACCTTC. Its protein product is CASTVQGTNYGYTF.

This clone appeared a few times. The chain recombines TRBV6-8 with TRBJ2-5; the D gene is possibly TRBD2 (6 bases). Germline loops: CDR1 MNHGY, CDR2 SAAAGT. Trimming left V 5 bases short and J 3 bases short, with 10 bases between. The CDR3 consists of 13 residues. The chain's CDR3 is CASSPREKETQYF. Written as DNA, the CDR3 is TGTGCCAGCAGTCCACGGGAGAAAGAGACCCAGTACTTC.

The chain carries TRBV18 and TRBJ2-2, with a possible D match to TRBD2 (5 bases). Trimming pared 4 bases from V and 4 bases from J, leaving 13 bases between. Germline V CDR1 and CDR2: KGHSH, LQKENI. The length of the CDR3 is 15 residues. CDR3 nucleotides: TGTGCCAGCTCACATACTAGTTGGGTCACCGGGGAGCTGTTTTTT. Protein product: CASSHTSWVTGELFF.

V is TRBV18 and J is TRBJ2-1; 11 nucleotides align to TRBD2. This CDR3 is built from 16 residues. In germline, CDR1 is KGHSH, CDR2 LQKENI. The junction had 5 bases not matched to a gene; V was cut back by 2 bases and J by 5 bases. The CDR3 nucleotides are TGTGCCAGCTCACCATATACTAGCGGGAGCCACAATGAGCAGTTCTTC. Its translation: CASSPYTSGSHNEQFF.

This chain joins TRBV6-8 and TRBJ2-7; 10 bases align to TRBD2. The CDR3 has 17 residues. Per the germline V gene, CDR1 is MNHGY and CDR2 is SAAAGT. After removal of 4 bases from V and 2 bases from J, the junction contained 11 bases not matched to a gene. The CDR3 DNA reads TGTGCCAGCAGTTCCCTCCTTTCTAGCGGGAGTCCCTACGAGCAGTACTTC. This translates into CASSSLLSSGSPYEQYF.

The rearrangement uses TRBV19 and TRBJ2-2; 11 bases agree with TRBD1. The germline V gene encodes CDR1 LNHDA and CDR2 SQIVND (reference sequence). Germline trimming cut 3 bases from V and 2 bases from J; bases unmatched to any gene: 20. The CDR3 consists of 22 residues. CDR3 region: CASSIRSSVGTGGIRNTGELFF. The CDR3, as DNA: TGTGCCAGTAGTATTCGTTCTTCTGTGGGGACAGGGGGAATACGAAACACCGGGGAGCTGTTTTTT.

This sequence joins TRBV25-1 and TRBJ2-5, with 8 bases lining up with TRBD1. V lost 1 base and J lost 4; bases outside the gene matches: 8. Germline CDR1 is MGHDK and CDR2 is SYGVNS. The length of the CDR3 is 16 residues. CDR3 DNA: TGTGCCAGCAGTGAATCAACAGGGGGGCGAGGAGAGACCCAGTACTTC. Its protein product is CASSESTGGRGETQYF.

The chain combines TRBV27 with TRBJ2-7; 7 bases agree with TRBD1. V was clipped by 2 bases and J by 3 bases; unmatched bases: 4. The CDR3 is 14 amino acids. CDR1 is MNHEY and CDR2 is SMNVEV in the germline V gene (reference sequence). The CDR3 bases are TGTGCCAGCAGTTTAACGGCAGGGGGCTACGAGCAGTACTTC. Translation gives CASSLTAGGYEQYF.

Remarks on this clone: Read data end 1 residue before the CDR3 end; the end is taken from the germline J gene. This chain links TRBV10-3 with TRBJ2-5; the D gene is possibly TRBD2 (6 bases). There are 16 residues in the CDR3. V dropped 0 bases and J dropped 4 bases, with 15 bases sitting between them. Germline V CDR1 and CDR2: ENHRY, SYGVKD. The CDR3 here is CAISESGTGRTETQYF. The CDR3 bases that were read are TGTGCCATCAGTGAGTCTGGGACGGGGAGGACAGAGACCCAGTAC.

The rearrangement links TRBV7-7 to TRBJ2-7; 8 nucleotides match TRBD2. The germline V gene encodes CDR1 SSHAT and CDR2 FNYEAQ (reference sequence). J gave up 3 bases and V 5 bases, and 6 bases lay outside the gene matches. The CDR3 has 14 residues. Written as DNA, the CDR3 is TGTGCCAGCAGCCTTAGCGGGACCATCTACGAGCAGTACTTC. Its protein is CASSLSGTIYEQYF.

The gene calls are TRBV6-8 and TRBJ2-2, with D uncertain. Per the germline V gene, CDR1 is MNHGY and CDR2 is SAAAGT. The CDR3 spans 13 residues. V dropped 6 bases and J dropped 1 base, with 6 bases sitting between them. CDR3 bases: TGTGCCAGCAGCCGCAGGAACACCGGGGAGCTGTTTTTT. Protein product: CASSRRNTGELFF.

In this sample, this clone turned up a few times. The CDR3 region has the DNA TGTGCCAGCAGTGAAGGGGCGCCCCAGCATTTT. Its translation is CASSEGAPQHF. This sequence joins TRBV6-7 and TRBJ1-5; D is possibly TRBD1 (5 bases). TRBV6-7 is marked as an open reading frame, function uncertain. The CDR3 is 11 amino acids. V lost 5 bases, J lost 9 bases, and 8 bases lay in between.

CDR3: CASRDSGSHNEQYF. The CDR3 DNA reads as TGTGCCAGCAGGGATAGCGGGAGTCACAACGAGCAGTACTTC. The V and J genes are TRBV6-8 and TRBJ2-7; 9 nucleotides agree with TRBD2. Germline assignment: CDR1 MNHGY and CDR2 SAAAGT. V was clipped by 6 bases and J by 5 bases; unmatched bases: 8. CDR3 length equals 14 residues.

This clone was found a few times. This chain connects TRBV11-3 to TRBJ2-7, with 11 bases lining up with TRBD1. With V trimmed by 0 bases and J by 4 bases, 11 bases remained unmatched. The CDR3 sequence is 18 residues long. The germline gives CDR1 SGHNT, CDR2 YENEEA. The CDR3 reads CASSLDRASGTGGYEQYF. As DNA, the CDR3 is TGTGCCAGCAGCTTAGATCGGGCCTCCGGGACAGGGGGTTACGAGCAGTACTTC.

V is TRBV9 and J is TRBJ2-3; D gene unclear. V was cut by 0 bases and J by 3 bases, with 2 bases left in between. In germline, CDR1 is SGDLS, CDR2 YYNGEE. CDR3 size: 12 residues. The CDR3, as DNA: TGTGCCAGCAGCGTAGTAACAGATACGCAGTATTTT. It encodes CASSVVTDTQYF.

There are a few counts of this clone. The chain joins TRBV15 to TRBJ1-3, with a weak D call TRBD1 (5 bases). Germline assignment: CDR1 LNHNV and CDR2 YYDKDF (reference sequence). V dropped 5 bases and J dropped 1 base, with 18 bases sitting between them. The CDR3 totals 17 residues. CDR3 nucleotide sequence: TGTGCCACCAGCTTCGTGCAGGGCCCCTCATCTGGAAACACCATATATTTT. Amino acids: CATSFVQGPSSGNTIYF.

This clone has only a few counts. This chain links TRBV5-1 with TRBJ2-2; the D is unclear. Germline CDR1 reads SGHRS; CDR2 reads YFSETQ. The CDR3 covers 15 residues. Between the trimmed V and J ends, which lost 4 bases and 8 bases, there was a span of 18 bases. As DNA, the CDR3 is TGCGCCAGCAGCCAAGATATGAATAGTAGGGGGGAGCTGTTTTTT. This codes for CASSQDMNSRGELFF.

There are many counts of this clone. The chain carries TRBV7-6 and TRBJ2-5; 7 bases are a match to TRBD2. The junction had 7 bases not matched to a gene; V was cut back by 4 bases and J by 2 bases. This CDR3 region has 15 residues. Germline CDR1 is SGHVS and CDR2 is FNYEAQ. The CDR3: CASSWEGPWQETQYF. CDR3 nucleotide sequence: TGTGCCAGCAGCTGGGAGGGCCCTTGGCAAGAGACCCAGTACTTC. Full variable domain (remainder filled in from reference TRBV7-6 and TRBJ2-5): GAGVSQSPRYKVTKRGQDVALRCDPISGHVSLYWYRQALGQGPEFLTYFNYEAQQDKSGLPNDRFSAERPEGSISTLTIQRTEQRDSAMYRCASSWEGPWQETQYFGPGTRLLVL.

This clone has a count of ten or more. CDR3 DNA: TGTGCCAGCAGAGCTCTTAGCGGGAGGGCCACTTTTTATACAGATACGCAGTATTTT. Protein product: CASRALSGRATFYTDTQYF. The chain uses TRBV6-8 and TRBJ2-3; 11 bases map to TRBD2. The CDR3 is 19 residues long. The V gene end was trimmed by 6 bases and the J gene end by 3 bases; junction bases not matched to a gene: 17. Germline V gives CDR1 MNHGY, CDR2 SAAAGT.

The V call is TRBV5-1, the J call TRBJ2-3; D might be TRBD1 (5 bases). CDR1 is SGHRS, CDR2 YFSETQ, per germline. Trimming pared 0 bases from V and 3 bases from J, leaving 8 bases between. The CDR3 runs to 14 residues. CDR3 sequence reads: CASSLGPGTDTQYF. The DNA for the CDR3 is TGCGCCAGCAGCTTGGGTCCAGGGACAGATACGCAGTATTTT.

Ten or more counts support this clone. The chain uses TRBV11-3 and TRBJ1-1, with 9 bases aligning to TRBD1. The CDR3 loop spans 14 amino acids. Germline V gene data show CDR1 as SGHNT and CDR2 as YENEEA. The junction had 0 bases not matched to a gene; V was cut back by 1 base and J by 3 bases. CDR3 in DNA: TGTGCCAGCAGCTTAGGGACAGGGGACACTGAAGCTTTCTTT. It codes for CASSLGTGDTEAFF. The whole variable domain, filled in from reference TRBV11-3 and TRBJ1-1, reads EAGVVQSPRYKIIEKKQPVAFWCNPISGHNTLYWYLQNLGQGPELLIRYENEEAVDDSQLPKDRFSAERLKGVDSTLKIQPAELGDSAVYLCASSLGTGDTEAFFGQGTRLTVV.

This chain links TRBV5-1 with TRBJ2-3; D is perhaps TRBD1 (6 bases). Germline CDR1 reads SGHRS; CDR2 reads YFSETQ. Between the trimmed V and J ends, which lost 4 bases and 1 base, there was a span of 10 bases. The CDR3 has 14 amino acids. The CDR3 region is CASSLGQRTDTQYF. CDR3 nucleotides: TGCGCCAGCAGCCTCGGACAGCGCACAGATACGCAGTATTTT.

This clone was seen more than once but under ten times. This chain uses TRBV28 with TRBJ2-7; 9 bases match TRBD1. The CDR3 runs 14 residues. Germline V lookup: CDR1 MDHEN, CDR2 SYDVKM. Unmatched junction bases numbered 3, after V lost 4 bases and J lost 2 bases. The CDR3 here is CASSSTGGAYEQYF. The CDR3 DNA is TGTGCCAGCAGTTCGACAGGGGGGGCCTACGAGCAGTACTTC. The full variable domain, rest sourced from reference TRBV28 and TRBJ2-7, is DVKVTQSSRYLVKRTGEKVFLECVQDMDHENMFWYRQDPGLGLRLIYFSYDVKMKEKGDIPEGYSVSREKKERFSLILESASTNQTSMYLCASSSTGGAYEQYFGPGTRLTVT.